Sequencing of this T cell receptor (beta chain) was carried out in a study of CD8 T cells in ankylosing spondylitis (dated by TCRdb to about 2017). General notes on the study: To find TCR variants linked to disease, the study profiled T cell receptor beta repertoires in ankylosing spondylitis patients and healthy donors. The full study cohort was made up of approximately 24 ankylosing spondylitis patients and roughly 98 healthy donors. Peripheral blood samples were taken, and synovial fluid was additionally collected from ankylosing spondylitis patients. The paper's findings and limits, for the study overall: The disease-linked clones were reported to be significantly enriched in matched synovial fluid samples from ankylosing spondylitis patients. Some of the motif variants had been reported before in the synovial fluid and blood of reactive arthritis patients, a finding that suggests common disease-initiation mechanisms. Blood from ankylosing spondylitis patients appeared to be characterized by a TCR beta motif composed of 7 to 9 highly homologous amino acid variants. A CD8+ phenotype was shown by the disease-linked clones, which were found at relatively low frequencies in peripheral blood.

The sequencer was an Illumina HiSeq 2500. Quantitative 5'-RACE with molecular barcodes was used to prepare TCR beta libraries. Regarding the original processing steps: To identify disease-linked TCR variants, a new computational method was used, one built on a probabilistic model of VDJ rearrangement. The public reads were quality trimmed at Q25 with fastp and then assembled into clones with MiXCR by TCRdb, keeping productive beta chains. Records with the same CDR3 protein are collapsed into one entry carrying the most frequent genes and DNA. Clone size and V and J calls follow TCRdb, not the original study. The sample profile shows 80,000 to 100,000 distinct CDR3 sequences; around 10% of them were found once. 5.1% of the sample comes from the top ten. The germline V gene gives CDR1 as SQVTM and CDR2 as ANQGSEA. V is pared back by 8 bases and J by 5 bases, with 13 bases lying between the germline termini. Taken from cysteine to phenylalanine, the CDR3 has 12 residues. The retained sequence is limited to the CDR3, 36 bases, with the frame set at the first base.

This clonotype was counted many times. The specificity of this receptor is unknown. Qualities for individual bases were not recorded, and no much larger clone is one base off. The sequence was collected from a male donor with ankylosing spondylitis or in good health (not recorded which). The rearrangement joined TRBV29-1 to TRBJ2-1; the D element could tentatively be TRBD1 or TRBD2, as 5 bases agree for each. The sample comprised blood, either unsorted or a sorted T cell fraction (not recorded which). The bases are TGCAGCAACCGGGACGGGGACAATGAGCAGTTCTTC. Its translation is CSNRDGDNEQFF.